This passage covers 6 T cell receptor beta chains from one sample sequenced in a study of beta chain features in type 1 diabetes. Expressed TCRB transcripts were sequenced after all isolated RNA was converted to cDNA. TCRdb's copy holds only in-frame clones and misses some; the assay was immunoSEQ multiplex PCR. The repertoire holds about 650,000 clones, with around 12% as singletons. These receptors have no known antigen. Findings of the study overall: Among patients with Type 1 diabetes, TCRB CDR3s were moderately but significantly shorter in every one of the four CD4+ subsets.

The sequenced sample consisted of naive CD4+ T cells from blood. Receptors originate from a young man with type 1 diabetes.

This rearrangement joins TRBV10-2 to TRBJ1-4; D unclear. Germline values: CDR1 WSHSY, CDR2 SAAADI. With 4 bases removed from V and 1 base from J, the gap between germline ends came to 7 bases. This CDR3 has 14 amino acids. The CDR3 region is CASSVWQTNEKLFF. CDR3 bases: TGCGCCAGCAGTGTGTGGCAAACTAATGAAAAACTGTTTTTT.

This clone was found a few times. This chain joins TRBV20-1 and TRBJ2-5; D unclear. Per germline, CDR1 DFQATT and CDR2 SNEGSKA (reference sequence). The V and J ends lost 5 bases and 5 bases respectively, with 9 bases between them. The CDR3 totals 11 residues. CDR3 in DNA: TGCAGTGCTGGATCAGAGGAGACCCAGTACTTC. Translating it yields CSAGSEETQYF.

This clone was seen a few times. The CDR3 DNA sequence: TGTGCCAGCTCACCACTTAGTGGACCGGGGCCGGGGCAAGAGACCCAGTACTTC. Its protein is CASSPLSGPGPGQETQYF. The chain combines TRBV18 with TRBJ2-5; D might be TRBD1 or TRBD2, each matching 5 bases. CDR1 is KGHSH, CDR2 LQKENI, per germline. The V gene lost 1 base and the J gene lost 2 bases, with 20 bases spanning the gap. The CDR3 spans 18 residues.

In its sample, this clone was seen a few times. A junction end diverges from the germline sequence, so it may reflect a read error. The chain has TRBV4-1 and TRBJ2-7, with D hard to call. The CDR3 has 14 amino acids. Germline assignment: CDR1 MGHRA and CDR2 YSYEKL. The CDR3 DNA follows: TGCGCCAGCAGCCTTGAGTTAGGTGCTACCGGGCTCAACTTC. This translates into CASSLELGATGLNF.

The chain joins TRBV10-3 to TRBJ2-1, with D unresolved. The CDR3 length is 13 residues. Per the germline V gene, CDR1 is ENHRY and CDR2 is SYGVKD. Trimming stripped 7 bases from V and 5 bases from J, with 12 bases between. Here the CDR3 DNA reads TGTGCCATCAAGGAGAACGAAAACAATGAGCAGTTCTTC. Its translation is CAIKENENNEQFF.

The V and J genes are TRBV9 and TRBJ2-3; D remains ambiguous. Per the germline V gene, CDR1 is SGDLS and CDR2 is YYNGEE. Trimming cost V 0 bases and J 6 bases, with 11 bases left between them. This CDR3 contains 14 residues. The CDR3 nucleotides read TGTGCCAGCAGCGTAGAGAACAATTTGGATACGCAGTATTTT. Translated: CASSVENNLDTQYF. The variable domain in full, with the rest retrieved from reference TRBV9 and TRBJ2-3, is DSGVTQTPKHLITATGQRVTLRCSPRSGDLSVYWYQQSLDQGLQFLIQYYNGEERAKGNILERFSAQQFPDLHSELNLSSLELGDSALYFCASSVENNLDTQYFGPGTRLTVL.